Below, 28 T cell receptor beta chains from the same sample are listed, as sequenced in a study of T-cell reconstitution after alpha-beta-depleted transplantation in children. Unique molecular identifiers were built into the TCRbeta library. TCRdb redid the calling of the PCR reads with MiXCR, one entry per CDR3 protein. The sample has some 390,000 distinct CDR3 sequences, approximately 20% seen once. The sample here was PBMCs from the stem cell graft donor, taken from the stem cell graft. All receptors derive from a human donor who donated a stem cell graft to a child with acute myeloid leukemia.

The sample holds a few counts of this clonotype. This chain joins TRBV7-8 and TRBJ2-1; D gene uncertain. CDR1 and CDR2 (germline): SGHVS, FQNEAQ. Between the trimmed V and J ends, which lost 5 bases and 4 bases, there was a span of 9 bases. The CDR3 extends over 13 amino acids. CDR3 amino acids: CASSPQRYNEQFF. The DNA for the CDR3 is TGTGCCAGCAGCCCCCAGCGTTACAATGAGCAGTTCTTC.

There are many counts of this clonotype. The rearrangement joins TRBV7-6 to TRBJ2-1; 13 bases map to TRBD2. Germline V CDR1 and CDR2: SGHVS, FNYEAQ. Germline trimming cut 5 bases from V and 5 bases from J; bases unmatched to any gene: 12. This CDR3 is built from 18 residues. CDR3 protein: CASSLGLAGVDGNNEQFF. CDR3 DNA sequence: TGTGCCAGCAGCCTAGGACTAGCGGGAGTAGACGGCAACAATGAGCAGTTCTTC.

The chain uses TRBV28 and TRBJ2-1; a possible D gene is TRBD2 (5 bases). V lost 1 base and J lost 5, with 12 bases in between. Germline V CDR1 and CDR2: MDHEN, SYDVKM. The CDR3 runs 15 residues. In DNA, the CDR3 is TGTGCCAGCAGTTTATTATCTCGAGGGCACAATGAGCAGTTCTTC. Protein product: CASSLLSRGHNEQFF.

This clonotype has ten or more counts. The rearrangement links TRBV5-1 to TRBJ1-1, with a tentative D call TRBD1 (5 bases). The CDR3 has 15 residues. CDR1 and CDR2 (germline): SGHRS, YFSETQ. V lost 2 bases and J lost 0, with 11 bases in between. As DNA, the CDR3 is TGCGCCAGCAGCTTCATCGGGACGGTGAACACTGAAGCTTTCTTT. It specifies CASSFIGTVNTEAFF.

The V call is TRBV7-8, the J call TRBJ2-5, with D perhaps TRBD1 or TRBD2 (5 bases each). CDR3 size: 16 residues. The V end lost 5 bases, the J end lost 2 bases, and 18 bases lay between the germline ends. The germline V gene encodes CDR1 SGHVS and CDR2 FQNEAQ. The CDR3 protein is CASSLPPGEGQETQYF. The DNA of the CDR3 is TGTGCCAGCAGCCTTCCTCCTGGAGAGGGGCAAGAGACCCAGTACTTC.

The rearrangement joins TRBV28 to TRBJ2-1; D is uncertain. CDR1 and CDR2 from the germline V gene are MDHEN and SYDVKM. Trimming pared 6 bases from V and 8 bases from J, leaving 20 bases between. The CDR3 is made up of 15 amino acids. CDR3 sequence (DNA): TGTGCCAGCAGGCCCAGGCCGTTGAGAATCGATGAGCAGTTCTTC. The encoded protein is CASRPRPLRIDEQFF.

This clonotype was detected many times. The chain joins TRBV29-1 to TRBJ2-1; a possible D gene is TRBD1 (6 bases). The CDR3 has 15 residues. Trimming cost V 3 bases and J 4 bases, with 16 bases left between them. CDR1 is SQVTM and CDR2 is ANQGSEA in the germline V gene. In nucleotides, the CDR3 is TGCAGCGTTGACCGATGGACAGTGGATTACAATGAGCAGTTCTTC. Protein: CSVDRWTVDYNEQFF.

This clonotype has a count of ten or more. The chain is built from TRBV29-1 and TRBJ2-1; D is perhaps TRBD2 (6 bases). CDR3 length: 17 residues. CDR1 and CDR2 from the germline V gene are SQVTM and ANQGSEA. The V end lost 3 bases, the J end lost 0 bases, and 18 bases lay between the germline ends. CDR3 loop: CSVDQVGGMSSYNEQFF. The CDR3 bases are TGCAGCGTTGATCAAGTTGGCGGGATGAGCTCCTACAATGAGCAGTTCTTC.

This clonotype was detected only once. The V and J genes are TRBV9 and TRBJ2-7; a weak D match, TRBD2 (5 bases). CDR3 length: 15 amino acids. From germline, CDR1 is SGDLS and CDR2 YYNGEE. Trimming shortened V by 4 bases and J by 0 bases, and 14 bases separated the two germline ends. CDR3 bases: TGTGCCAGCAGCAAAGAGGGCAAGAGCTCCTACGAGCAGTACTTC. It specifies CASSKEGKSSYEQYF.

The chain links TRBV6-1 to TRBJ2-7; 11 nucleotides line up with TRBD1. The CDR3 spans 14 residues. The ends lost 4 bases at V and 2 bases at J; junction bases unmatched: 1. The germline V gene encodes CDR1 MNHNS and CDR2 SASEGT. The CDR3 DNA sequence: TGTGCCAGCAGTGGGGACAGGGGGGCCTACGAGCAGTACTTC. This codes for CASSGDRGAYEQYF.

This clonotype has more than one count but fewer than ten. V and J are TRBV12-3 or TRBV12-4 and TRBJ2-5; a possible D gene is TRBD1 (8 bases). This CDR3 has 15 residues. Trimming stripped 3 bases from V and 5 bases from J, with 16 bases between. In DNA form, the CDR3 reads TGTGCCAGCAGTTTGACAGGGGAGGGAGGCGAGACCCAGTACTTC. Protein: CASSLTGEGGETQYF.

As to this clonotype: This may stem from a read error, because a much larger clone lies one nucleotide away. The V gene is TRBV7-9, the J gene TRBJ2-5, with 10 bases aligning to TRBD2. Germline values: CDR1 SEHNR, CDR2 FQNEAQ (reference sequence). This CDR3 comprises 14 residues. The CDR3 protein is CASSLGLAGAALGF. In nucleotides, the CDR3 is TGTGCCAGCAGCTTAGGCCTAGCGGGAGCGGCCCTCGGGTTC.

This clonotype was seen only a few times. The chain carries TRBV12-3 or TRBV12-4 and TRBJ2-6, with D perhaps given as TRBD1 or TRBD2 (7 bases each). The CDR3 loop spans 17 amino acids. The germline V and J ends were trimmed by 6 bases and 2 bases, with 17 bases remaining between them. CDR3 region: CASSPNQGGAGANVLTF. The CDR3 nucleotides are TGTGCCAGCAGCCCAAATCAGGGGGGGGCTGGGGCCAACGTCCTGACTTTC.

This clonotype has more than one count but fewer than ten. J is TRBJ2-1 and V is TRBV28; 7 bases match TRBD2. Germline V lookup: CDR1 MDHEN, CDR2 SYDVKM. This CDR3 contains 15 residues. V was pared by 4 bases and J by 6 bases, with 9 bases of the junction left unmatched. DNA for the CDR3: TGTGCCAGCAGTTCATCGACGGGGGGATCCAATGAGCAGTTCTTC. Residues: CASSSSTGGSNEQFF.

This chain joins TRBV5-1 and TRBJ2-7, with TRBD1 identical over 9 bases. The CDR3 has 15 amino acids. Trimming cost V 4 bases and J 1 base; bases outside gene matches: 6. Looked up from germline, CDR1 is SGHRS and CDR2 is YFSETQ. The CDR3 loop reads CASSLSGTGSYEQYF. As DNA, the CDR3 is TGCGCCAGCAGCCTATCCGGGACAGGGTCCTACGAGCAGTACTTC. Variable domain in full (rest from reference TRBV5-1 and TRBJ2-7): KAGVTQTPRYLIKTRGQQVTLSCSPISGHRSVSWYQQTPGQGLQFLFEYFSETQRNKGNFPGRFSGRQFSNSRSEMNVSTLELGDSALYLCASSLSGTGSYEQYFGPGTRLTVT.

The chain couples TRBV5-1 to TRBJ2-6; D is unclear. Germline V CDR1 and CDR2: SGHRS, YFSETQ. Trimming pared 0 bases from V and 0 bases from J, leaving 19 bases between. The CDR3 runs 20 residues. In DNA, the CDR3 is TGCGCCAGCAGCTTGGATCTACCTGAGGAACCCCTCTCTGGGGCCAACGTCCTGACTTTC. This encodes CASSLDLPEEPLSGANVLTF.

This chain links TRBV20-1 with TRBJ1-1; D gene ambiguous. V was shortened by 5 bases and J by 0 bases, with 16 bases between the two germline ends. Germline assignment: CDR1 DFQATT and CDR2 SNEGSKA (reference sequence). The CDR3 covers 15 residues. The CDR3 DNA reads as TGCAGTGCTCTTGACCTGGAAAGCATGAACACTGAAGCTTTCTTT. Translation: CSALDLESMNTEAFF.

This clonotype was seen at least ten times. The chain combines TRBV29-1 with TRBJ1-2, with TRBD1 as a possible D gene (5 bases). The CDR3 runs 14 residues. Looked up from germline, CDR1 is SQVTM and CDR2 is ANQGSEA. V lost 0 bases and J lost 8, with 16 bases in between. The CDR3 nucleotides are TGCAGCGTTGAAGATCTGGGGGGGTTGGAGGGCTACACCTTC. Protein: CSVEDLGGLEGYTF.

The chain combines TRBV12-3 or TRBV12-4 with TRBJ2-1, with D tentatively TRBD1 (6 bases). The CDR3 is made up of 14 amino acids. Deletions cut 6 bases from V and 5 bases from J, with 14 bases between. Here the CDR3 DNA reads TGTGCCAGCAGAAGTGACAGGAAAAACAATGAGCAGTTCTTC. Its protein product is CASRSDRKNNEQFF.

This clonotype was seen more than once but under ten times. The V gene is TRBV5-4, the J gene TRBJ2-1; D remains unclear. The V and J ends lost 3 bases and 3 bases respectively, with 16 bases between them. Germline V gene sequence: CDR1 SGHNT, CDR2 YYREEE (reference sequence). The CDR3 has 16 residues. CDR3 sequence (DNA): TGTGCCAGCAGCTCCCTTTTGGCGCCAAACTACAATGAGCAGTTCTTC. The encoded protein is CASSSLLAPNYNEQFF. The entire variable domain, with the rest obtained from reference TRBV5-4 and TRBJ2-1, is as follows: ETGVTQSPTHLIKTRGQQVTLRCSSQSGHNTVSWYQQALGQGPQFIFQYYREEENGRGNFPPRFSGLQFPNYSSELNVNALELDDSALYLCASSSLLAPNYNEQFFGPGTRLTVL.

The table lists this clonotype with many counts. The V and J genes are TRBV6-5 and TRBJ2-7; 8 bases are a match to TRBD2. J lost 6 bases, V lost 4 bases, and 8 bases had no gene match. This CDR3 has 14 amino acids. CDR1 and CDR2 from the germline V gene are MNHEY and SVGAGI. The CDR3: CASSSEAGVLEQYF. The CDR3 bases are TGTGCCAGCAGTTCTGAAGCGGGAGTCCTCGAGCAGTACTTC.

This clonotype was detected ten times or more. J is TRBJ1-1 and V is TRBV12-3 or TRBV12-4, with unresolved D. The V gene lost 6 bases and the J gene lost 0 bases, with 26 bases spanning the gap. There are 19 residues in the CDR3. CDR3 nucleotide sequence: TGTGCCAGCAGCCGAGGAGGTTACCTGAGCCCGCCCTTGAACACTGAAGCTTTCTTT. Translated: CASSRGGYLSPPLNTEAFF.

The chain joins TRBV2 to TRBJ1-5; D is ambiguous. The germline gives CDR1 SNHLY, CDR2 FYNNEI. V gave up 5 bases and J gave up 4 bases, with 18 bases separating them. This CDR3 contains 16 residues. The CDR3 nucleotides are TGTGCCAGCAGTCCTGGACCTGGCTACGGGAATCAGCCCCAGCATTTT. This gives the protein CASSPGPGYGNQPQHF.

This clonotype appeared many times. The genes are TRBV29-1 and TRBJ2-1, with a tentative D call TRBD2 (6 bases). The V gene's germline CDR1 is SQVTM and CDR2 ANQGSEA. V lost 7 bases and J lost 0, with 16 bases in between. The CDR3 sequence is 15 residues long. The CDR3 sequence: CSARLDGSSYNEQFF. CDR3 coding DNA: TGCAGCGCAAGACTAGATGGAAGCTCCTACAATGAGCAGTTCTTC.

This chain joins TRBV7-2 and TRBJ2-3; perhaps TRBD1 as D (6 bases). The V end lost 1 base, the J end lost 2 bases, and 16 bases lay between the germline ends. The CDR3 loop spans 17 amino acids. CDR1 and CDR2 (germline): SGHTA, FQGNSA. The CDR3 spells CASSLVAGAHNTDTQYF. The CDR3 bases are TGTGCCAGCAGCTTAGTTGCAGGGGCGCATAACACAGATACGCAGTATTTT.

This clonotype was observed a few times. V is TRBV20-1 and J is TRBJ2-1; 9 nucleotides line up with TRBD1. J gave up 5 bases and V 3 bases, and 8 bases lay outside the gene matches. CDR3 length equals 15 residues. In germline, CDR1 is DFQATT, CDR2 SNEGSKA (reference sequence). The CDR3 loop reads CSASSGTGLHNEQFF. The CDR3 DNA reads as TGCAGTGCTAGTTCCGGGACAGGGTTACACAATGAGCAGTTCTTC.

This clonotype was observed a few times. The rearrangement uses TRBV4-2 and TRBJ2-7; 8 nucleotides agree with TRBD1. Per the germline V gene, CDR1 is LGHNA and CDR2 is YNFKEQ. After removal of 3 bases from V and 2 bases from J, the junction contained 9 bases not matched to a gene. The CDR3 has 16 amino acids. The DNA for the CDR3 is TGTGCCAGCAGCCAGGAAACCGGGACAGGCACCTACGAGCAGTACTTC. This translates into CASSQETGTGTYEQYF.

The CDR3 region has the DNA TGTGCCAGCAGCTTTCTCAGGACTAGCGAGTCCAATGAGCAGTTCTTC. This gives the protein CASSFLRTSESNEQFF. The chain combines TRBV5-5 with TRBJ2-1, with TRBD2 matching over 9 bases. The germline V gene has CDR1 SGHKS and CDR2 YYEKEE (reference sequence). V lost 2 bases and J lost 6; bases outside the gene matches: 9. The CDR3 length is 16 residues.